These 29 T cell receptor beta chains were sequenced from one sample in a study of STAT5B mutations in CD4+ large granular lymphocyte leukemia. Using immunoSEQ multiplex PCR, the repertoire was profiled, and TCRdb retains in-frame clones only, with some absent. The repertoire holds roughly 30,000 clones, roughly 80% seen once, with approximately 6% in the top ten. The sample taken for sequencing was CD4+ T cells from blood buffy coats. The origin of the receptors is a human donor in good health.

About this clone: At one boundary the junction diverges from the germline segment, which might be a read error. The chain couples TRBV9 to TRBJ2-1; TRBD1 aligns across 9 bases. Per germline, CDR1 SGDLS and CDR2 YYNGEE. The CDR3 is 16 residues long. CDR3 DNA sequence: TGTGCCAGCAGCATTCTCAGGACAGGGGCCTACGATGAGCAGTTCTTC. It codes for CASSILRTGAYDEQFF.

This clone has more than one count but fewer than ten. The V and J genes are TRBV10-3 and TRBJ2-7; no reliable D call. The CDR3 runs 14 residues. CDR1 and CDR2 from the germline V gene are ENHRY and SYGVKD. V lost 0 bases to trimming and J lost 2 bases, with 8 bases between them. In nucleotides, the CDR3 is TGTGCCATCAGTGAGTCAGGCAATCCCTACGAGCAGTACGTC. It codes for CAISESGNPYEQYV.

This chain links TRBV12-5 with TRBJ2-3; 10 bases agree with TRBD1. The V segment lost 6 bases and the J segment 5 bases; nucleotides outside the gene matches: 8. The germline V gene encodes CDR1 LGHNT and CDR2 FRNRAP. The CDR3 runs to 15 residues. The CDR3 reads CASGWTGGPQDTQYF. The DNA for the CDR3 is TGTGCTAGTGGCTGGACAGGGGGTCCCCAAGATACGCAGTATTTT.

Comment on this clone: One end of the junction fails to match germline, which may point to a read error. The rearrangement uses TRBV6-1 and TRBJ2-5; perhaps D is TRBD1 or TRBD2 (5 bases each). This CDR3 comprises 12 residues. Germline values: CDR1 MNHNS, CDR2 SASEGT. The chain's CDR3 is CASSHSLEGPDF. The DNA of the CDR3 is TGTGCCAGCAGCCACAGCTTAGAGGGGCCGGACTTC.

This clone occurred a few times. This chain joins TRBV7-2 and TRBJ1-2; the D gene is possibly TRBD1 (5 bases). This CDR3 has 13 amino acids. Between the trimmed V and J ends, which lost 3 bases and 4 bases, there was a span of 9 bases. From germline, CDR1 is SGHTA and CDR2 FQGNSA. The DNA for the CDR3 is TGTGCCAGCAGCTTGGGGCAGCTCTATGGCTACACCTTC. This encodes CASSLGQLYGYTF.

This sequence joins TRBV2 and TRBJ2-7; D may match TRBD1 or TRBD2 (6 bases each). The CDR3 consists of 15 residues. The V gene lost 6 bases and the J gene lost 3 bases, with 18 bases spanning the gap. Germline CDR1 SNHLY, CDR2 FYNNEI. CDR3 amino acids: CASRRGTPAGYEQYV. The CDR3 DNA follows: TGTGCCAGCAGAAGGGGGACTCCCGCCGGCTACGAGCAGTACGTC.

The chain couples TRBV6-1 to TRBJ2-1; D is undetermined. The germline gives CDR1 MNHNS, CDR2 SASEGT. V was pared by 1 base and J by 9 bases, with 10 bases between. The CDR3 sequence is 13 residues long. The chain's CDR3 is CASSEGRRGEQFF. DNA of the CDR3: TGTGCCAGCAGTGAAGGCAGGCGCGGTGAGCAGTTCTTC.

J is TRBJ2-2 and V is TRBV7-2; 12 nucleotides line up with TRBD2. The V gene end was trimmed by 5 bases and the J gene end by 3 bases; junction bases not matched to a gene: 10. The CDR3 is 18 amino acids. In germline, CDR1 is SGHTA, CDR2 FQGNSA. CDR3 nucleotides: TGTGCCAGCAGCCCCCTAGCGGGGGGGCGGTGGTACACCGGGGAGCTGTTTTTT. Translation: CASSPLAGGRWYTGELFF.

This clone has just a few counts. This chain uses TRBV20-1 with TRBJ1-2, with D hard to call. From germline, CDR1 is DFQATT and CDR2 SNEGSKA (reference sequence). The CDR3 extends over 11 amino acids. Deletions cut 3 bases from V and 7 bases from J, with 9 bases between. This chain's CDR3 is CSASWVGGYTF. The DNA for the CDR3 is TGCAGTGCTAGTTGGGTAGGTGGCTACACCTTC.

This clone was counted only a few times. The chain uses TRBV7-9 and TRBJ1-5, with 7 bases aligning to TRBD1. The trim removed 0 bases at V and 1 base at J, leaving 3 bases unmatched. This CDR3 has 16 amino acids. Germline V gives CDR1 SEHNR, CDR2 FQNEAQ (reference sequence). In nucleotides, the CDR3 is TGTGCCAGCAGCTTAGCGGGGACAGCCAGCAATCAGCCCCAGCATTTT. It is translated as CASSLAGTASNQPQHF.

This chain uses TRBV5-1 with TRBJ1-2; D remains ambiguous. CDR3 length equals 14 residues. Germline CDR1 SGHRS, CDR2 YFSETQ. The V end lost 4 bases, the J end lost 5 bases, and 15 bases lay between the germline ends. DNA for the CDR3: TGCGCCAGCAGCACGAGCGGGCCGGAATATGGCTACACCTTC. It yields the protein CASSTSGPEYGYTF. Together with reference TRBV5-1 and TRBJ1-2, the CDR3 gives the full variable domain: KAGVTQTPRYLIKTRGQQVTLSCSPISGHRSVSWYQQTPGQGLQFLFEYFSETQRNKGNFPGRFSGRQFSNSRSEMNVSTLELGDSALYLCASSTSGPEYGYTFGSGTRLTVV.

The chain has TRBV14 and TRBJ1-1; 7 bases are a match to TRBD1. After removal of 2 bases from V and 1 base from J, the junction contained 4 bases not matched to a gene. This CDR3 is 15 amino acids long. Germline V lookup: CDR1 SGHDN, CDR2 FVKESK. The CDR3 sequence: CASSQMGQRNTEAFF. CDR3 coding DNA: TGTGCCAGCAGCCAAATGGGACAGCGGAACACTGAAGCTTTCTTT.

The chain uses TRBV7-6 and TRBJ1-1; the D is unclear. V gave up 1 base and J gave up 0 bases, with 6 bases separating them. The CDR3 is 14 amino acids. Germline-derived CDR1 and CDR2 are SGHVS and FNYEAQ. CDR3 protein: CASSLGVVNTEAFF. DNA for the CDR3: TGTGCCAGCAGCTTAGGGGTGGTGAACACTGAAGCTTTCTTT.

The V gene is TRBV25-1, the J gene TRBJ2-5; D gene unclear. CDR3 size: 13 residues. Germline-derived CDR1 and CDR2 are MGHDK and SYGVNS. Trimming left V 6 bases short and J 11 bases short, with 19 bases between. CDR3 sequence reads: CASSDPSRGPQYF. CDR3 DNA: TGTGCCAGCAGCGACCCGTCGCGAGGCCCGCAGTACTTC. Using reference TRBV25-1 and TRBJ2-5 for the parts outside the CDR3, the full variable domain is EADIYQTPRYLVIGTGKKITLECSQTMGHDKMYWYQQDPGMELHLIHYSYGVNSTEKGDLSSESTVSRIRTEHFPLTLESARPSHTSQYLCASSDPSRGPQYFGPGTRLLVL.

This chain uses TRBV18 with TRBJ1-1; D is perhaps TRBD1 (6 bases). This CDR3 is 19 amino acids long. Trimming pared 3 bases from V and 0 bases from J, leaving 23 bases between. Looked up from germline, CDR1 is KGHSH and CDR2 is LQKENI. The CDR3 here is CASSPGARGAAPLNTEAFF. The CDR3 region has the DNA TGTGCCAGCTCACCGGGGGCCCGGGGCGCCGCTCCTTTGAACACTGAAGCTTTCTTT.

The chain joins TRBV7-2 to TRBJ2-7; 9 bases are a match to TRBD2. V gave up 4 bases and J gave up 2 bases; unmatched junction bases: 9. This CDR3 has 16 amino acids. Germline V gene data show CDR1 as SGHTA and CDR2 as FQGNSA. The chain's CDR3 is CASSSEGLAAPYEQYV. In DNA, the CDR3 is TGTGCCAGCAGCTCAGAGGGACTAGCCGCTCCCTACGAGCAGTACGTC.

The chain carries TRBV27 and TRBJ1-3, with D unresolved. The CDR3 covers 16 residues. Per the germline V gene, CDR1 is MNHEY and CDR2 is SMNVEV (reference sequence). The V end lost 0 bases, the J end lost 0 bases, and 9 bases lay between the germline ends. CDR3 in amino acids: CASSLSGVHSGNTIYF. The DNA of the CDR3 is TGTGCCAGCAGTTTATCCGGGGTGCACTCTGGAAACACCATATATTTT.

The sample holds one count of this clone. V gene TRBV5-1 combines with J gene TRBJ1-3; D remains unclear. The length of the CDR3 is 16 residues. Looked up from germline, CDR1 is SGHRS and CDR2 is YFSETQ. The V and J ends lost 5 bases and 0 bases respectively, with 15 bases between them. The CDR3 reads CASRPNAPHSGNTIYF. The CDR3 DNA reads TGCGCCAGCAGGCCCAATGCACCTCACTCTGGAAACACCATATATTTT.

The chain couples TRBV18 to TRBJ1-5; unclear D gene. Per the germline V gene, CDR1 is KGHSH and CDR2 is LQKENI. This CDR3 spans 13 amino acids. The V end lost 3 bases, the J end lost 4 bases, and 7 bases lay between the germline ends. DNA of the CDR3: TGTGCCAGCTCACCCGGGTGGAATCAGCCCCAGCATTTT. Protein sequence: CASSPGWNQPQHF.

This chain connects TRBV7-2 to TRBJ2-2, with D tentatively TRBD1 (5 bases). V was shortened by 5 bases and J by 4 bases, with 17 bases between the two germline ends. This CDR3 comprises 16 residues. Germline values: CDR1 SGHTA, CDR2 FQGNSA. Here the CDR3 reads CASSKTGQVRTGELFF. In DNA, the CDR3 is TGTGCCAGCAGCAAGACCGGACAAGTCCGCACCGGGGAGCTGTTTTTT.

The V and J genes are TRBV10-3 and TRBJ1-4; D is unresolved. CDR1 is ENHRY, CDR2 SYGVKD, per germline. The germline V and J ends were trimmed by 6 bases and 0 bases, with 11 bases remaining between them. CDR3 length: 15 amino acids. CDR3 residues: CAIRLGTATNEKLFF. The DNA for the CDR3 is TGTGCCATCAGACTTGGTACCGCAACTAATGAAAAACTGTTTTTT.

A few counts support this clone. The chain couples TRBV29-1 to TRBJ2-2, with D hard to call. This CDR3 comprises 13 residues. V gave up 2 bases and J gave up 4 bases, with 8 bases separating them. CDR1 and CDR2 (germline): SQVTM, ANQGSEA. The CDR3 reads CSVEPDPTGELFF. CDR3 sequence (DNA): TGCAGCGTTGAACCAGACCCCACCGGGGAGCTGTTTTTT.

A word on this clone: In the same sample, other DNA sequences code for this CDR3. The rearrangement joins TRBV5-1 to TRBJ1-6; D is possibly TRBD1 (6 bases). CDR1 and CDR2 from the germline V gene are SGHRS and YFSETQ. Between the trimmed V and J ends, which lost 4 bases and 0 bases, there was a span of 17 bases. This CDR3 is built from 18 residues. The CDR3 DNA reads as TGCGCCAGCAGCGGCGGACAGCCTCCAAGCTCCTATAATTCACCCCTCCACTTT. Its translation is CASSGGQPPSSYNSPLHF.

This clone is a singleton in its sample. The chain has TRBV19 and TRBJ2-6; 8 bases are a match to TRBD1. From germline, CDR1 is LNHDA and CDR2 SQIVND (reference sequence). This CDR3 has 17 residues. V gave up 6 bases and J gave up 0 bases; unmatched junction bases: 7. The CDR3 DNA follows: TGTGCCAGTAGCGACAGGGGATTGCGCTCTGGGGCCAACGTCCTGACTTTC. Translating it yields CASSDRGLRSGANVLTF.

This chain uses TRBV15 with TRBJ2-2, with 8 bases fitting TRBD1. The CDR3 runs 18 residues. CDR1 LNHNV and CDR2 YYDKDF come from the germline V gene (reference sequence). Losses at the gene ends were 5 bases for V and 7 bases for J; bases not matched to a gene: 18. Here the CDR3 reads CATSGLNRGAGNGGELFF. The CDR3 nucleotides are TGTGCCACCAGCGGCCTAAACAGGGGGGCGGGTAACGGCGGGGAGCTGTTTTTT.

The genes are TRBV7-2 and TRBJ2-5; TRBD2 agrees at 8 bases. CDR1 SGHTA and CDR2 FQGNSA come from the germline V gene. Unmatched junction bases numbered 9, after V lost 2 bases and J lost 4 bases. The CDR3 consists of 16 residues. This CDR3 is CASSLNGGAGGETQYF. The CDR3, as DNA: TGTGCCAGCAGCTTAAACGGGGGGGCAGGTGGAGAGACCCAGTACTTC.

This clone occurred a few times. This chain connects TRBV29-1 to TRBJ1-6; D gene uncertain. Germline V CDR1 and CDR2: SQVTM, ANQGSEA. V was cut by 4 bases and J by 8 bases, with 6 bases left in between. This CDR3 is built from 11 residues. Written as DNA, the CDR3 is TGCAGCGTTGTCTGGGATTCACCCCTCCACTTT. Its protein is CSVVWDSPLHF. The full variable domain, completed using reference TRBV29-1 and TRBJ1-6, is SAVISQKPSRDICQRGTSLTIQCQVDSQVTMMFWYRQQPGQSLTLIATANQGSEATYESGFVIDKFPISRPNLTFSTLTVSNMSPEDSSIYLCSVVWDSPLHFGNGTRLTVT.

This rearrangement joins TRBV9 to TRBJ1-3, with a possible D match to TRBD1 (6 bases). Deletions cut 0 bases from V and 0 bases from J, with 10 bases between. Per the germline V gene, CDR1 is SGDLS and CDR2 is YYNGEE. The CDR3 totals 16 residues. The CDR3: CASSVARGYSGNTIYF. In nucleotides, the CDR3 is TGTGCCAGCAGCGTAGCCAGGGGTTACTCTGGAAACACCATATATTTT.

The chain employs TRBV5-4 and TRBJ2-1; 10 bases map to TRBD2. V dropped 2 bases and J dropped 2; count of bases not matched to a gene: 4. Germline V gives CDR1 SGHNT, CDR2 YYREEE (reference sequence). The CDR3 is 16 residues long. The CDR3, as DNA: TGTGCCAGCAGCTTTGGTCTAGCGGGGGCCTACAATGAGCAGTTCTTC. It is translated as CASSFGLAGAYNEQFF.